This TCR beta chain stems from a study of blood T cell repertoires in COVID-19. Study summary: From T cells, B-cell-depleted T cells, or PBMCs came the material, which was cDNA or gDNA.

The CDR3 is made up of 15 amino acids. Losses at the gene ends were 3 bases for V and 4 bases for J; bases not matched to a gene: 7. CDR1 and CDR2 from the germline V gene are ENHRY and SYGVKD. The sample holds one count of this clone. Clones were sequenced by immunoSEQ multiplex PCR, and TCRdb holds only the in-frame ones, with some missing. Among about 140,000 clones listed, more than 75% were seen once. The chain is built from TRBV10-3 and TRBJ1-1; 8 bases map to TRBD1. The specimen sequenced was peripheral blood. The sequence was collected from a woman aged 40 to 50 with acute or convalescent COVID-19. DNA of the CDR3: TGTGCCATCAGTGACGGCGGACAGGGATTCACTGAAGCTTTCTTT. Translation: CAISDGGQGFTEAFF.